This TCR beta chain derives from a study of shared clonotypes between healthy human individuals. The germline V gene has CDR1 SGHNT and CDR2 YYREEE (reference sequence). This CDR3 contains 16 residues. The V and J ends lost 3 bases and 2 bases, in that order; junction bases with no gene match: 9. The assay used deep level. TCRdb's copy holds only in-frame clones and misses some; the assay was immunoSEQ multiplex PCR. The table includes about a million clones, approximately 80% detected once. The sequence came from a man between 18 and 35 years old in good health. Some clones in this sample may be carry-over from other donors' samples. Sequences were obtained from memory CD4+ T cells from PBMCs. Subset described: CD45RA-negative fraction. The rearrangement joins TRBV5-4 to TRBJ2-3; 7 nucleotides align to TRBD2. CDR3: CASSYTLSGNTDTQYF. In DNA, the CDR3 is TGTGCCAGCAGCTACACCCTGAGCGGGAACACAGATACGCAGTATTTT.